The next 10 T cell receptor beta chains were all read from a single sample in a study of T cells in Graves' hyperthyroidism and ophthalmopathy. Amplification of TCR beta CDR3 regions used RNA as the template. During a first-round RT-PCR of the TCR CDR3, the HTBI primer set was used. TCRdb passed the multiplex PCR reads through MiXCR, listing each CDR3 protein once. This sample yields about 590,000 distinct CDR3 sequences, of which 15% to 19% are seen a single time; less than 9.5% belongs to the top ten. Sequencing was done on a sample of blood. These receptors came from a woman in her 30s with Graves' hyperthyroidism.

V gene TRBV3-1 combines with J gene TRBJ1-2; D not resolved. The germline V gene encodes CDR1 LGHDT and CDR2 YNNKEL (reference sequence). This CDR3 has 12 residues. V lost 0 bases to trimming and J lost 10 bases, with 9 bases between them. The CDR3: CASSQDVQDYTF. DNA of the CDR3: TGTGCCAGCAGCCAAGACGTTCAAGACTACACCTTC. Drawing the rest from reference TRBV3-1 and TRBJ1-2, the complete variable domain is DTAVSQTPKYLVTQMGNDKSIKCEQNLGHDTMYWYKQDSKKFLKIMFSYNNKELIINETVPNRFSPKSPDKAHLNLHINSLELGDSAVYFCASSQDVQDYTFGSGTRLTVV.

In its sample, this clonotype was seen many times. The chain employs TRBV7-2 and TRBJ1-1; D not resolved. This CDR3 contains 15 residues. The germline gives CDR1 SGHTA, CDR2 FQGNSA. V dropped 1 base and J dropped 5 bases, with 14 bases sitting between them. In DNA form, the CDR3 reads TGTGCCAGCAGCTTAGTCCACGGGGTAGAGACTGAAGCTTTCTTT. Residues: CASSLVHGVETEAFF.

This clonotype came up many times. This chain links TRBV20-1 with TRBJ2-1; 9 bases are a match to TRBD2. The CDR3 consists of 15 residues. The V gene end was trimmed by 5 bases and the J gene end by 4 bases; junction bases not matched to a gene: 9. Germline CDR1 DFQATT, CDR2 SNEGSKA (reference sequence). The chain's CDR3 is CSASSGTSPYNEQFF. The CDR3 DNA reads TGCAGTGCTTCTTCCGGGACTAGCCCTTACAATGAGCAGTTCTTC.

The genes are TRBV9 and TRBJ1-2; D gene unclear. CDR1 and CDR2 (germline): SGDLS, YYNGEE. The CDR3 covers 14 residues. Trimming shortened V by 4 bases and J by 5 bases, and 15 bases separated the two germline ends. The CDR3: CASSLHGVGYGYTF. The DNA for the CDR3 is TGTGCCAGCAGCCTCCACGGGGTTGGGTATGGCTACACCTTC.

This clonotype was seen repeatedly, ten times or more. The genes are TRBV5-1 and TRBJ2-4; perhaps TRBD2 as D (6 bases). V was trimmed by 1 base and J by 6 bases, leaving 17 bases between them. The CDR3 totals 16 residues. Per germline, CDR1 SGHRS and CDR2 YFSETQ. The CDR3 DNA follows: TGCGCCAGCAGCTTGATGGGCGGAGGGGCCGTAAACATTCAGTACTTC. Amino acid sequence: CASSLMGGGAVNIQYF.

This clonotype was observed many times. V and J are TRBV6-1 and TRBJ1-2; 8 bases agree with TRBD1. The CDR3 length is 13 residues. CDR1 is MNHNS, CDR2 SASEGT, per germline. Trimming at V came to 5 bases and at J to 6 bases, leaving 5 bases not matched to a gene. The CDR3, as DNA: TGTGCCAGCAGTCCCCGGACAGGGCATGGCTACACCTTC. Translating gives CASSPRTGHGYTF.

This clonotype was detected many times. The chain recombines TRBV5-1 with TRBJ2-7, with TRBD1 identical over 7 bases. From germline, CDR1 is SGHRS and CDR2 YFSETQ. This CDR3 has 14 amino acids. J lost 5 bases, V lost 4 bases, and 9 bases had no gene match. CDR3 DNA: TGCGCCAGCAGCCCGAGGGACAGACGGGACGAGCAGTACTTC. Protein: CASSPRDRRDEQYF.

The genes are TRBV12-3 or TRBV12-4 and TRBJ2-2, with no clear D. V was shortened by 3 bases and J by 3 bases, with 8 bases between the two germline ends. This CDR3 contains 14 residues. CDR3 in DNA: TGTGCCAGCAGTTTCCATCCGGACACCGGGGAGCTGTTTTTT. This gives the protein CASSFHPDTGELFF.

Turning to this clonotype: This may be a read error, as it is one base from a much larger clone. The chain has TRBV24-1 and TRBJ1-5; D gene uncertain. Germline V gives CDR1 KGHDR, CDR2 SFDVKD. CDR3 length: 15 amino acids. The CDR3 loop reads CAASDHQNSNQPQHF. The DNA of the CDR3 is TGTGCCGCCAGTGATCATCAGAATAGCAATCAGCCCCAGCATTTT.

The genes are TRBV14 and TRBJ2-5; D is ambiguous. The CDR3 spans 13 residues. Germline CDR1 and CDR2: SGHDN and FVKESK. The V end lost 6 bases, the J end lost 5 bases, and 13 bases lay between the germline ends. The CDR3 bases are TGTGCCAGCAGTCCCGGTCGTCTGGAGACCCAGTACTTC. It encodes CASSPGRLETQYF. Together with reference TRBV14 and TRBJ2-5, the CDR3 gives the full variable domain: EAGVTQFPSHSVIEKGQTVTLRCDPISGHDNLYWYRRVMGKEIKFLLHFVKESKQDESGMPNNRFLAERTGGTYSTLKVQPAELEDSGVYFCASSPGRLETQYFGPGTRLLVL.